Listed below are T cell receptor beta chains from one sample, sequenced in a study of Graves' ophthalmopathy and Graves' hyperthyroidism. TCRdb fed the multiplex PCR reads into MiXCR, producing one record per CDR3 protein. The sample records 900,000 to 1,200,000 distinct CDR3 sequences, about 35% being singletons. Sequencing was performed on peripheral blood or thyroid tissue (not recorded which). The receptors stem from an adult man with Graves' hyperthyroidism. The CDR3 runs from the conserved cysteine through the conserved F or W. Fields, in order: CDR3 length, clone size, V gene, J gene, D gene, CDR3 protein, CDR3 DNA. D genes are given only for firm matches. Rows give clone size only sometimes, using once, few, many, or a class for an expanded clone.

18	.	TRBV2	TRBJ2-2	.	CASKADGAGMLSTGELFF	TGTGCCAGCAAGGCGGACGGGGCAGGGATGTTGAGCACCGGGGAGCTGTTTTTT
16	.	TRBV6-6	TRBJ1-6	.	CASRSGDKAYNSPLHF	TGTGCCAGCAGATCCGGGGACAAGGCGTATAATTCACCCCTCCACTTT
18	many	TRBV14	TRBJ2-6	TRBD2	CASSQGTSESSGANVLTF	TGTGCCAGCAGCCAAGGGACTAGTGAGAGCTCTGGGGCCAACGTCCTGACTTTC
15	many	TRBV20-1	TRBJ1-5	.	CSARPNGPGDQPQHF	TGCAGTGCTAGACCTAACGGGCCAGGGGATCAGCCCCAGCATTTT
15	many	TRBV7-2	TRBJ1-1	.	CASSLAQQENTEAFF	TGTGCCAGCAGCTTAGCGCAGCAGGAGAACACTGAAGCTTTCTTT
15	.	TRBV7-8	TRBJ2-3	TRBD2	CASNDAGGPSDTQYF	TGTGCCAGCAACGATGCGGGGGGCCCGTCGGATACGCAGTATTTT
15	many	TRBV29-1	TRBJ1-2	TRBD1	CSAGVERGHRSGYTF	TGCAGCGCTGGAGTTGAAAGGGGGCATCGTAGTGGCTACACCTTC
14	.	TRBV28	TRBJ1-1	.	CASSLLSQRTEAFF	TGTGCCAGCAGTTTACTTAGTCAGCGGACTGAAGCTTTCTTT
16	once	TRBV25-1	TRBJ2-2	.	CASSPLTGRPTGELFF	TGTGCCAGCTCACCTCTCACGGGACGGCCTACCGGGGAGCTGTTTTTT
15	.	TRBV11-1	TRBJ2-3	TRBD2	CASSKSGSREDTQYF	TGTGCCAGCAGCAAAAGCGGGAGTCGGGAGGATACGCAGTATTTT
14	few	TRBV9	TRBJ1-4	.	CASSQSLANEKLFF	TGTGCCAGCAGCCAATCACTGGCTAATGAAAAACTGTTTTTT
13	.	TRBV2	TRBJ1-1	.	CASTGGTNTEAFF	TGTGCCAGCACGGGGGGAACAAACACTGAAGCTTTCTTT
12	many	TRBV10-2	TRBJ1-5	.	CASSEADQPQHF	TGCGCCAGCAGTGAGGCCGATCAGCCCCAGCATTTT
13	.	TRBV7-9	TRBJ1-1	.	CASSLEGPESAFF	TGTGCCAGCAGCTTAGAGGGGCCCGAGTCGGCTTTCTTT
16	many	TRBV7-6	TRBJ2-7	TRBD1	CASSNGQGTPYYEQYF	TGTGCCAGCAGCAACGGACAGGGGACCCCTTACTACGAGCAGTACTTC
18	few	TRBV20-1	TRBJ2-7	TRBD2	CSARGIRRLAGGGYEQYF	TGCAGTGCTAGAGGGATAAGACGTCTAGCGGGGGGTGGCTACGAGCAGTACTTC
17	.	TRBV6-1	TRBJ2-7	TRBD2	CASSRLAGVQNFHEQYF	TGTGCCAGCTCCCGACTAGCGGGAGTACAGAATTTCCACGAGCAGTACTTC
13	.	TRBV10-3	TRBJ1-5	.	CAINKGILQPQHF	TGTGCCATCAACAAGGGTATTCTTCAGCCCCAGCATTTT
17	.	TRBV7-3	TRBJ2-2	TRBD2	CASSDARGGAGTGELFF	TGTGCCAGCAGCGACGCCCGCGGGGGAGCTGGTACCGGGGAGCTGTTTTTT
14	many	TRBV7-9	TRBJ2-7	.	CASSLGGLPNEQYF	TGTGCCAGCAGCTTAGGAGGGCTACCGAACGAGCAGTACTTC
16	once	TRBV24-1	TRBJ2-7	TRBD1	CATNTPTRQGRYEQYF	TGTGCCACCAATACCCCCACTCGACAGGGGAGGTACGAGCAGTACTTC
13	few	TRBV19	TRBJ2-2	.	CASSIIAPGELFF	TGTGCCAGTAGTATCATAGCACCCGGGGAGCTGTTTTTT
16	few	TRBV9	TRBJ2-2	.	CASSVEASLTTGELFF	TGTGCCAGCAGCGTAGAGGCTAGTCTGACCACCGGGGAGCTGTTTTTT
9	.	TRBV19	TRBJ2-7	.	CASSMQGGF	TGTGCCAGTAGTATGCAGGGCGGTTTT
14	few	TRBV28	TRBJ2-2	.	CASITATNTGELFF	TGTGCCAGCATCACGGCAACGAACACCGGGGAGCTGTTTTTT
15	few	TRBV7-8	TRBJ1-2	TRBD1	CASPKTGSDNYGYTF	TGTGCCAGCCCTAAGACAGGGAGCGATAACTATGGCTACACCTTC
15	.	TRBV20-1	TRBJ2-2	.	CSANDRGGLAGELFF	TGCAGTGCAAATGACAGGGGAGGGCTGGCCGGGGAGCTGTTTTTT
14	.	TRBV7-9	TRBJ2-5	TRBD2	CASSQVPREGTQYF	TGTGCCAGCAGCCAAGTTCCCCGGGAGGGGACCCAGTACTTC
15	many	TRBV7-3	TRBJ2-2	.	CASSLSAGNTGELFF	TGTGCCAGCAGCTTAAGCGCAGGGAACACCGGGGAGCTGTTTTTT
15	.	TRBV10-3	TRBJ1-6	TRBD1	CAISESGQVNSPLHF	TGTGCCATCAGTGAGTCGGGACAGGTGAATTCACCCCTCCACTTT
14	many	TRBV7-4	TRBJ1-5	.	CASSLEWGPQPQHF	TGTGCCAGCAGCTTAGAATGGGGTCCTCAGCCCCAGCATTTT
13	.	TRBV19	TRBJ2-1	.	CASSVPPSNEQFF	TGTGCCAGTAGTGTCCCTCCATCGAATGAGCAGTTCTTC
12	.	TRBV29-1	TRBJ1-1	TRBD1	CSVPPGQGSAFF	TGCAGCGTCCCCCCGGGACAGGGTTCGGCTTTCTTT
15	.	TRBV11-2	TRBJ1-2	.	CASREDSLLNYGYTF	TGTGCCAGCAGGGAGGACAGTCTTTTAAACTATGGCTACACCTTC
18	many	TRBV7-3	TRBJ2-2	TRBD2	CASSQGLAGGPSTGELFF	TGTGCCAGCAGCCAGGGACTAGCGGGAGGGCCGAGTACCGGGGAGCTGTTTTTT